The next 4 T cell receptor beta chains were all read from a single sample in a study of blood T cells in healthy people across ages. It was with a sample-barcoded 5' primer and a J-beta primer mix that a second PCR of about 6 to 12 cycles was run. Each CDR3 protein gets one entry after TCRdb re-called the 5' RACE reads with MiXCR. The table has hundreds of thousands of distinct CDR3 sequences, 20% to 25% seen once. Sample: blood. The source is a man aged 65 to 85 in good health.

This clonotype was recorded a few times. V usage is TRBV7-9 and J usage is TRBJ2-2; D is possibly TRBD1 (7 bases). The V gene's germline CDR1 is SEHNR and CDR2 FQNEAQ (reference sequence). V was trimmed by 6 bases and J by 6 bases, leaving 20 bases between them. This CDR3 is built from 16 residues. The CDR3 sequence: CASRRQGADYPGELFF. The CDR3 region has the DNA TGTGCCAGCAGGCGACAGGGAGCGGACTATCCCGGGGAGCTGTTTTTT.

This clonotype was recorded a few times. The rearrangement uses TRBV29-1 and TRBJ2-5, with 8 bases fitting TRBD1. CDR1 is SQVTM, CDR2 ANQGSEA, per germline. The CDR3 totals 13 residues. With 7 bases clipped from V and 5 bases from J, the junction kept 9 bases outside the gene matches. Written as DNA, the CDR3 is TGCAGCGCGCCACGGACAGGGTCGGAGACCCAGTACTTC. This translates into CSAPRTGSETQYF.

This clonotype has only a few counts. This chain links TRBV28 with TRBJ1-1, with a tentative D call TRBD1 (6 bases). The CDR3 consists of 11 residues. Trimming pared 6 bases from V and 10 bases from J, leaving 12 bases between. CDR1 and CDR2 (germline): MDHEN, SYDVKM. The CDR3 DNA sequence: TGTGCCAGCAGCACAGGGAGGGGAGCTTTCTTT. Residues: CASSTGRGAFF.

This clonotype was observed a handful of times. The V gene is TRBV6-2 or TRBV6-3, the J gene TRBJ1-1; D is undetermined. The CDR3 consists of 14 residues. Germline V lookup: CDR1 MNHEY, CDR2 SVGEGT. V was shortened by 6 bases and J by 6 bases, with 17 bases between the two germline ends. CDR3 in DNA: TGTGCCAGCAGCCAAAGCCTAGGGATAGCTGAAGCTTTCTTT. It specifies CASSQSLGIAEAFF.